This T cell receptor (beta chain) was profiled in a study of blood T cell repertoires in COVID-19. Sequencing was performed with immunoSEQ multiplex PCR; in TCRdb, only in-frame clones are kept and a portion is missing. The sample records about 280,000 clones, approximately 86% being singletons. After removal of 3 bases from V and 5 bases from J, the junction contained 7 bases not matched to a gene. CDR3 length: 15 residues. CDR1 SGHRS and CDR2 YFSETQ come from the germline V gene. This clone was seen more than once but under ten times. The sample holds other DNA sequences that translate to the same CDR3.

J is TRBJ1-4 and V is TRBV5-1; 7 bases map to TRBD1. The specimen sequenced was peripheral blood. This receptor was identified in a woman in her 30s who had recovered from COVID-19. CDR3 loop: CASSSRQGRNEKLFF. The DNA for the CDR3 is TGCGCCAGCAGCTCGAGACAGGGAAGAAATGAAAAACTGTTTTTT.